The rows below give T cell receptor beta chains drawn from one sample of a study of T cell responses to AZD1222 COVID-19 vaccine. Sequenced by immunoSEQ multiplex PCR; TCRdb stores in-frame clones only, minus some. The sample has 250,000 to 300,000 clones, around 92% seen once; the top ten hold less than 0.65%. Sample: peripheral blood, taken 28 days after the second AZD1222 dose. The receptors come from an adult who received the AZD1222 COVID-19 vaccine. Each CDR3 is given with its conserved first and last residue. The order of the fields is V gene, J gene, clone size, D gene, CDR3 DNA, CDR3 protein. D genes are given only for firm matches. Clone sizes are given selectively: once, few, many, or a class where the clone is expanded.

>TRBV30|TRBJ2-1|once|.
TGTGCCTGGGGCTCCTACAATGAGCAGTTCTTC
CAWGSYNEQFF
>TRBV5-1|TRBJ1-1|.|TRBD1
TGCGCCAGCAGCTGGGACAGCCTTGGTGTGGGGACCCCTGAAGCTTTCTTT
CASSWDSLGVGTPEAFF
>TRBV6-2/TRBV6-3|TRBJ1-1|.|TRBD1
TGTGCCAGCAGCCCTCATGTGACAGGGGAAGCTTTCTTT
CASSPHVTGEAFF
>TRBV12-5|TRBJ2-7|once|.
TGTGCTAGTGGTTTGGCTGTTACCTTGTGGGACGAGCAGTACTTC
CASGLAVTLWDEQYF
>TRBV5-6|TRBJ1-3|.|.
TGTGCCAGCAGCTTGGGGGGCCCCTCCTCTGGAAACACCATATATTTT
CASSLGGPSSGNTIYF
>TRBV12-3/TRBV12-4|TRBJ1-2|.|.
TGTGCCAGCAGGCTACAAAGGCTTGGCTACACCTTC
CASRLQRLGYTF
>TRBV5-1|TRBJ1-1|few|.
TGCGCCAGCCTAGGGGGAGAGGGCACTGAAGCTTTCTTT
CASLGGEGTEAFF
>TRBV2|TRBJ2-7|.|.
TGTGCCAGCAGCCGGGACACCCTCGGCGAGCAGTACTTC
CASSRDTLGEQYF
>TRBV5-1|TRBJ1-1|.|.
TGCGCCAGCAACTGGGCCCAGCCGAACACTGAAGCTTTCTTT
CASNWAQPNTEAFF
>TRBV4-3|TRBJ2-7|.|.
TGCGCCAGCAGCCAAGCAGTCGGCGGGTCCTACGAGCAGTACTTC
CASSQAVGGSYEQYF
>TRBV15|TRBJ2-5|.|.
TGTGCCACCAGCGGATGGCAGGGCGCCGGTGAGACCCAGTACTTC
CATSGWQGAGETQYF
>TRBV28|TRBJ2-2|.|.
TGTGCCAGCAGTCTAGGTAACACCGGGGAGCTGTTTTTT
CASSLGNTGELFF
>TRBV18|TRBJ2-2|once|.
TGTGCCAGCTCACCACCGAGTACCGGGGAGCTGTTTTTT
CASSPPSTGELFF
>TRBV5-1|TRBJ1-6|.|TRBD1
TGCGCCAGCAGCTTGCAGACAGGGGCGAATTCACCCCTCCACTTT
CASSLQTGANSPLHF
>TRBV6-4|TRBJ2-3|.|TRBD1
TGTGCCAGCAGCCCCGACAGGGCGAGGGGCACAGATACGCAGTATTTT
CASSPDRARGTDTQYF
>TRBV4-3|TRBJ1-4|.|TRBD1
TGCGCCAGCAGCCAAGATATTGGGGCAGGGGGTGAAAAACTGTTTTTT
CASSQDIGAGGEKLFF
>TRBV18|TRBJ2-2|.|.
TGTGCCAGCTCACCCATAGCGAACACCGGGGAGCTGTTTTTT
CASSPIANTGELFF
>TRBV6-5|TRBJ2-7|.|.
TGTGCCAGCAGTATTAGCGGTTTTTACGAGCAGTACTTC
CASSISGFYEQYF
>TRBV5-1|TRBJ1-1|few|.
TGCGCCAGCAGCATAACCTTCAGGGGAGGGGACACTGAAGCTTTCTTT
CASSITFRGGDTEAFF
>TRBV7-9|TRBJ2-5|.|.
TGTGCCAGCAGCTTAGGACAGGCCCAAGAGACCCAGTACTTC
CASSLGQAQETQYF
>TRBV9|TRBJ1-4|.|.
TGTGCCAGCAGCGCGTTCGGGGACGTGGGTGAAAAACTGTTTTTT
CASSAFGDVGEKLFF
>TRBV28|TRBJ2-5|once|TRBD2
TGTGCCAGCAACCCGGGGGGGCCCCCCCAAGAGACCCAGTACTTC
CASNPGGPPQETQYF
>TRBV2|TRBJ1-1|once|.
TGTGCCAGCAGCCCTGGGGTGGGCACTGAAGCTTTCTTT
CASSPGVGTEAFF
>TRBV27|TRBJ1-5|.|.
TGTGCCAGCAGTAGGGTGGGCAATCAGCCCCAGCATTTT
CASSRVGNQPQHF
>TRBV4-1|TRBJ2-7|.|.
TGCGCCAGCAGCCAACTGGGACGTTCACGTAACTACGAGCAGTACTTC
CASSQLGRSRNYEQYF
>TRBV5-4|TRBJ1-1|.|.
TGTGCCAGCAGCTTGGAGTACACTGAAGCTTTCTTT
CASSLEYTEAFF
>TRBV5-3|TRBJ2-5|.|.
TGTGCCAGAAGCTCAGGAGTGGAGACCCAGTACTTC
CARSSGVETQYF
>TRBV3-1/TRBV3-2|TRBJ2-3|.|TRBD2
TGTGCCAGCAGCCAGGCTAGCGGGGTTGGCACAGATACGCAGTATTTT
CASSQASGVGTDTQYF
>TRBV28|TRBJ2-3|.|TRBD2
TGTGCCAGCAGCTCTGGGACTAGCGGGGGGACGGCCTTGATTATAGCGCAGTATTTT
CASSSGTSGGTALIIAQYF
>TRBV6-5|TRBJ2-1|.|.
TGTGCCAGCACTCCTGGGGGAAGAAACAATGAGCAGTTCTTC
CASTPGGRNNEQFF
>TRBV11-3|TRBJ2-3|.|.
TGTGCCAGCAGCTCCCCCGACCTGGGAGATACGCAGTATTTT
CASSSPDLGDTQYF
>TRBV5-6|TRBJ2-7|.|.
TGTGCCAGCAGCTTATCGCAGATTTCCTACGAGCAGTACTTC
CASSLSQISYEQYF
>TRBV27|TRBJ1-1|.|.
TGTGCCAGCAGTTTAGTAGGGGGGAACACTGAAGCTTTCTTT
CASSLVGGNTEAFF
>TRBV25-1|TRBJ1-6|.|.
TGTGCCAGCACCCCCGACAGTTATAATTCACCCCTCCACTTT
CASTPDSYNSPLHF
>TRBV28|TRBJ1-2|once|.
TGTGCCAGCAGTTTAGGCCGGACAACTTATGGCTACACCTTC
CASSLGRTTYGYTF
>TRBV9|TRBJ2-2|.|.
TGTGCCAGCAGCGTAGGGTGGGGGCCCGGGGAGCTGTTTTTT
CASSVGWGPGELFF
>TRBV9|TRBJ1-1|.|TRBD1
TGTGCCAGCAGCGTAGATCCCCCGGGACAGATGAACACTGAAGCTTTCTTT
CASSVDPPGQMNTEAFF
>TRBV29-1|TRBJ1-2|.|.
TGCAGCGTTGTCCAGGGAGCTAACTATGGCTACACCTTC
CSVVQGANYGYTF
>TRBV6-5|TRBJ1-4|.|.
TGTGCCAGCAGAGCCTCGGGGGCGGGTGAAAAACTGTTTTTT
CASRASGAGEKLFF
>TRBV28|TRBJ2-7|.|.
TGTGCCAGCAGTACAGTGGGGGAGCAGTACTTC
CASSTVGEQYF
>TRBV19|TRBJ2-7|once|.
TGTGCCAGTAGTATTCAGGCGGCGATCCGAAGGGAGCAGTACTTC
CASSIQAAIRREQYF
>TRBV5-1|TRBJ2-1|.|TRBD2
TGCGCCAGCGGAGCGGGGAGCTCCTACAATGAGCAGTTCTTC
CASGAGSSYNEQFF
>TRBV10-1|TRBJ2-3|.|.
TGCGCCAGCAGTGATCGTCGGGGAGGCACAGATACGCAGTATTTT
CASSDRRGGTDTQYF
>TRBV2|TRBJ1-1|.|.
TGTGCCAGCAGCGAGGGTCCCTCTGAAGCTTTCTTT
CASSEGPSEAFF
>TRBV7-3|TRBJ2-3|.|TRBD2
TGTGCCAGCAGCCCTACCTCTAGCGGGACAAGGGCAGATACGCAGTATTTT
CASSPTSSGTRADTQYF
>TRBV5-4|TRBJ1-3|.|TRBD1
TGTGCCAGCAGCTTTACAGGGGGTGGAAACACCATATATTTT
CASSFTGGGNTIYF
>TRBV11-1|TRBJ2-5|once|TRBD2
TGTGCCAGCAGCCGGACTAGCGGAGGGGGACGGGAGACCCAGTACTTC
CASSRTSGGGRETQYF
>TRBV7-9|TRBJ1-2|.|.
TGTGCCAGCAGCCAGACGCCGGGTGCCTTCTATGGCTACACCTTC
CASSQTPGAFYGYTF
>TRBV19|TRBJ2-7|.|.
TGTGCCAGTGGACAGAACTACGAGCAGTACTTC
CASGQNYEQYF
>TRBV5-1|TRBJ1-6|.|.
TGCGCCAGCAGCTTGGAGTTATCGGGTAACTCACCCCTCCACTTT
CASSLELSGNSPLHF
>TRBV28|TRBJ1-4|.|TRBD1
TGTGCCAGCAGTTTGGGACAGCTTATTGAAAAACTGTTTTTT
CASSLGQLIEKLFF
>TRBV6-2/TRBV6-3|TRBJ2-7|once|.
TGTGCCAGCAGTTATACGGTCTCCCGTTTGGACGAGCAGTACTTC
CASSYTVSRLDEQYF
>TRBV27|TRBJ2-7|.|TRBD2
TGTGCCAGCAGAGCTAGCGGGACCCCCTATGGCTCCTACGAGCAGTACTTC
CASRASGTPYGSYEQYF